These 29 T cell receptor beta chains came from one sample sequenced in a study of T cell repertoires in cytomegalovirus infection. Each CDR3 protein gets one entry after TCRdb re-called the reads with MiXCR. The sample comprises fewer than 550,000 distinct CDR3 sequences, about 11% of which are singletons, and roughly 10% rests with the top ten. The sample comprised PBMCs. The source of these receptors is a human donor in good health (CMV status not recorded). Some clones in this sample may be carry-over from other donors' samples.

The chain recombines TRBV20-1 with TRBJ2-1, with D possibly matching TRBD2 (6 bases). V lost 5 bases to trimming and J lost 0 bases, with 14 bases between them. Germline V gene lookup returns CDR1 DFQATT and CDR2 SNEGSKA (reference sequence). This CDR3 comprises 15 residues. CDR3 DNA sequence: TGCAGTGCTCCCCAAGCGGGCCTCTCCTACAATGAGCAGTTCTTC. Its protein product is CSAPQAGLSYNEQFF.

This clonotype has a handful of counts. This rearrangement joins TRBV7-2 to TRBJ1-1; 8 positions match TRBD1. Germline CDR1 is SGHTA and CDR2 is FQGNSA. The CDR3 totals 15 residues. The junction had 6 bases not matched to a gene; V was cut back by 5 bases and J by 1 base. The CDR3 DNA is TGTGCCAGCAGCCGTACAGGGGGGTCGAACACTGAAGCTTTCTTT. Translated: CASSRTGGSNTEAFF.

This clonotype was found a few times. The chain is built from TRBV20-1 and TRBJ2-1; possible D gene TRBD1, 6 bases. CDR3 length: 15 amino acids. Germline CDR1 is DFQATT and CDR2 is SNEGSKA (reference sequence). V lost 5 bases to trimming and J lost 3 bases, with 17 bases between them. CDR3 residues: CSAHTTGKYYNEQFF. In nucleotides, the CDR3 is TGCAGTGCTCATACCACAGGGAAATACTACAATGAGCAGTTCTTC.

The chain combines TRBV20-1 with TRBJ1-2; unclear D gene. The CDR3 contains 17 residues. Trimming took 5 bases from V and 0 from J, leaving 22 bases between them. The germline V gene encodes CDR1 DFQATT and CDR2 SNEGSKA (reference sequence). The CDR3 nucleotides read TGCAGTGCTTTGAAGGCGGGGATCTCCCTAACTAACTATGGCTACACCTTC. Protein: CSALKAGISLTNYGYTF.

At least ten counts were recorded for this clonotype. The chain carries TRBV9 and TRBJ1-2, with D possibly being TRBD1 (6 bases). The CDR3 length is 14 residues. V dropped 0 bases and J dropped 3 bases, with 9 bases sitting between them. The germline CDR1 and CDR2 sequences are SGDLS and YYNGEE. CDR3 coding DNA: TGTGCCAGCAGCGTAGGGTCAGGGGACTATGGCTACACCTTC. It yields the protein CASSVGSGDYGYTF.

This clonotype was counted at least ten times. As DNA, the CDR3 is TGTGCCAGCAGGGCCGGGACTACGAACACCGGGGAGCTGTTTTTT. The encoded protein is CASRAGTTNTGELFF. This chain uses TRBV6-2 or TRBV6-3 with TRBJ2-2; 7 nucleotides line up with TRBD2. The V gene end was trimmed by 6 bases and the J gene end by 0 bases; junction bases not matched to a gene: 4. From germline, CDR1 is MNHEY and CDR2 SVGEGT. The CDR3 sequence is 15 residues long.

V and J are TRBV5-4 and TRBJ1-5; a weak D match, TRBD1 (5 bases). Germline lookup yields CDR1 SGHNT and CDR2 YYREEE (reference sequence). The CDR3 consists of 15 residues. The V end was cut by 4 bases, the J end by 4 bases, with 15 bases between. The CDR3 DNA reads TGTGCCAGCAGCCAAGAAGGGGCGAGGAATCAGCCCCAGCATTTT. Translated, it gives CASSQEGARNQPQHF.

This clonotype was counted between two and nine times. This chain joins TRBV28 and TRBJ2-7; D is uncertain. CDR3 length equals 16 residues. Germline loops: CDR1 MDHEN, CDR2 SYDVKM. V lost 5 bases and J lost 0, with 17 bases in between. CDR3 region: CASSPYQRPSSYEQYF. The CDR3 nucleotides are TGTGCCAGCAGTCCCTACCAACGACCTAGCTCCTACGAGCAGTACTTC.

This clonotype has ten or more counts. The chain joins TRBV7-2 to TRBJ1-3; D is unresolved. Germline V lookup: CDR1 SGHTA, CDR2 FQGNSA. Trimming pared 0 bases from V and 0 bases from J, leaving 6 bases between. The CDR3 extends over 15 amino acids. CDR3 region: CASSLATGSGNTIYF. The CDR3, as DNA: TGTGCCAGCAGCTTAGCGACGGGCTCTGGAAACACCATATATTTT.

At least ten counts were recorded for this clonotype. V is TRBV19 and J is TRBJ1-5, with D perhaps matching TRBD1 (5 bases). The germline V gene encodes CDR1 LNHDA and CDR2 SQIVND (reference sequence). The V end was cut by 3 bases, the J end by 6 bases, with 9 bases between. This CDR3 is built from 13 residues. The CDR3 DNA reads TGTGCCAGTAGTATCCCCGGGGGTCAGCCCCAGCATTTT. Its translation: CASSIPGGQPQHF.

As for this clonotype: This may arise from a read error, as a much more abundant clone is one base away. The CDR3 loop reads CASSTVAGPYNEQFF. The CDR3 DNA sequence: TGTGCCAGCAGTACCGTGGCCGGGCCCTACAATGAGCAGTTCTTC. The rearrangement uses TRBV2 and TRBJ2-1; D is ambiguous. Germline CDR1 reads SNHLY; CDR2 reads FYNNEI. CDR3 length equals 15 residues. Trimming stripped 5 bases from V and 2 bases from J, with 13 bases between.

A single count supports this clonotype. The rearrangement joins TRBV2 to TRBJ2-1, with 8 bases matching TRBD2. The V and J ends lost 5 bases and 7 bases, in that order; junction bases with no gene match: 7. Germline CDR1 reads SNHLY; CDR2 reads FYNNEI. The CDR3 contains 14 residues. The CDR3 DNA sequence: TGTGCCAGCAGTTCCGGGGGGGGTATTAATGAGCAGTTCTTC. Its protein is CASSSGGGINEQFF.

This clonotype was counted a few times. The gene calls are TRBV2 and TRBJ1-6; 7 bases are a match to TRBD1. The germline V gene has CDR1 SNHLY and CDR2 FYNNEI. The CDR3 is 16 residues long. V lost 8 bases and J lost 10; bases outside the gene matches: 17. The CDR3 sequence is CASFTWDRLRGSPLHF. CDR3 DNA: TGTGCCAGCTTTACCTGGGACAGATTGCGGGGATCACCCCTCCACTTT.

V usage is TRBV6-1 and J usage is TRBJ1-5; D is perhaps TRBD1 (5 bases). V lost 3 bases to trimming and J lost 5 bases, with 11 bases between them. CDR1 and CDR2 (germline): MNHNS, SASEGT. This CDR3 has 14 amino acids. CDR3 in DNA: TGTGCCAGCAGTGAGAGAAGGACACATCAGCCCCAGCATTTT. It specifies CASSERRTHQPQHF.

This clonotype was counted at least ten times. Relative to the germline gene, one junction end is altered; a read error may explain this. The chain couples TRBV7-9 to TRBJ2-7; possibly TRBD2 for D (6 bases). In germline, CDR1 is SEHNR, CDR2 FQNEAQ (reference sequence). The CDR3 sequence is 11 residues long. CDR3 sequence (DNA): TGTGCCAGCAGCTCCCCGGGGGAGTTAGACTTC. It is translated as CASSSPGELDF.

Only a few counts were recorded for this clonotype. The chain employs TRBV27 and TRBJ1-4; the match to TRBD1 covers 9 bases. This CDR3 is built from 15 residues. Germline loops: CDR1 MNHEY, CDR2 SMNVEV (reference sequence). Unmatched junction bases numbered 9, after V lost 5 bases and J lost 8 bases. CDR3 protein: CASSPRDRVGEKLFF. DNA for the CDR3: TGTGCCAGCAGTCCTCGGGACAGGGTAGGAGAAAAACTGTTTTTT.

The J gene is TRBJ2-7, the V gene TRBV5-5; TRBD1 might be the D (6 bases). CDR3 size: 15 residues. Trimming removed 6 bases at V and 0 bases at J, with 16 bases between. Per the germline V gene, CDR1 is SGHKS and CDR2 is YYEKEE (reference sequence). CDR3 region: CASNIDRFYSYEQYF. In DNA form, the CDR3 reads TGTGCCAGCAACATCGACAGGTTTTACTCCTACGAGCAGTACTTC.

This clonotype was detected ten times or more. The CDR3 region is CASSLQGRLLYGYTF. In nucleotides, the CDR3 is TGTGCCAGCAGTTTACAGGGGAGGCTCCTCTATGGCTACACCTTC. The gene calls are TRBV27 and TRBJ1-2; D might be TRBD1 (6 bases). With 2 bases removed from V and 4 bases from J, the gap between germline ends came to 14 bases. Germline V gives CDR1 MNHEY, CDR2 SMNVEV (reference sequence). CDR3 length: 15 residues.

The chain joins TRBV7-4 to TRBJ2-3; a possible D gene is TRBD2 (5 bases). V dropped 2 bases and J dropped 2 bases, with 14 bases sitting between them. Germline V lookup: CDR1 SGHVT, CDR2 SQSDAQ. This CDR3 contains 16 residues. The CDR3 is CASSLIGGRDTDTQYF. CDR3 nucleotides: TGTGCCAGCAGCTTAATCGGCGGACGGGACACAGATACGCAGTATTTT. Looking up the rest from reference TRBV7-4 and TRBJ2-3 gives the full variable domain: GAGVSQSPRYKVAKRGRDVALRCDSISGHVTLYWYRQTLGQGSEVLTYSQSDAQRDKSGRPSGRFSAERPERSVSTLKIQRTEQGDSAVYLCASSLIGGRDTDTQYFGPGTRLTVL.

The J gene is TRBJ2-1, the V gene TRBV25-1; D may be TRBD2 (5 bases). Germline assignment: CDR1 MGHDK and CDR2 SYGVNS. The CDR3 is 14 amino acids. Between the trimmed V and J ends, which lost 3 bases and 7 bases, there was a span of 13 bases. The chain's CDR3 is CASSEPEGSNEQFF. The DNA of the CDR3 is TGTGCCAGCAGTGAGCCTGAGGGATCGAATGAGCAGTTCTTC.

This clonotype was seen at least ten times. This rearrangement joins TRBV5-5 to TRBJ2-3; D unresolved. Trimming stripped 5 bases from V and 6 bases from J, with 10 bases between. In germline, CDR1 is SGHKS, CDR2 YYEKEE (reference sequence). This CDR3 region has 12 residues. CDR3: CASSPGSDTQYF. The CDR3 region has the DNA TGTGCCAGCAGTCCCGGGTCGGATACGCAGTATTTT.

In its sample, this clonotype was seen many times. The V gene is TRBV10-3, the J gene TRBJ2-6; D is uncertain. CDR3 size: 15 residues. V was trimmed by 6 bases and J by 0 bases, leaving 9 bases between them. The germline CDR1 and CDR2 sequences are ENHRY and SYGVKD. CDR3 region: CAIRDPISGANVLTF. The DNA of the CDR3 is TGTGCCATCAGGGATCCTATCTCTGGGGCCAACGTCCTGACTTTC.

This chain joins TRBV27 and TRBJ2-7, with 10 bases lining up with TRBD2. V was clipped by 5 bases and J by 4 bases; unmatched bases: 14. The germline CDR1 and CDR2 sequences are MNHEY and SMNVEV (reference sequence). This CDR3 spans 17 amino acids. This CDR3 reads CASSPTPPLAGTYEQYF. The CDR3 DNA reads as TGTGCCAGCAGTCCCACGCCGCCACTAGCGGGAACTTACGAGCAGTACTTC.

There are many counts of this clonotype. The chain has TRBV7-2 and TRBJ2-3; 7 bases fit TRBD1. The CDR3 sequence is 19 residues long. J lost 0 bases, V lost 4 bases, and 16 bases had no gene match. The germline CDR1 and CDR2 sequences are SGHTA and FQGNSA. The CDR3 DNA is TGTGCCAGCAGCTGGCCCCCGGGACAGATGTACTCTAGCACAGATACGCAGTATTTT. Translating it yields CASSWPPGQMYSSTDTQYF.

This clonotype was picked up many times. The junction departs from germline at one end; a sequencing error may be responsible. This chain joins TRBV5-1 and TRBJ2-5; weak D call: TRBD2 (5 bases). The germline gives CDR1 SGHRS, CDR2 YFSETQ. The CDR3 has 13 amino acids. In DNA, the CDR3 is TGTGCCAGCTCACTTCGGGGATCGGAGACCCAGTACTTC. It specifies CASSLRGSETQYF.

This clonotype was detected many times. The chain links TRBV12-3 or TRBV12-4 to TRBJ2-5; D uncertain. The CDR3 is 15 residues long. The V gene lost 5 bases and the J gene lost 2 bases, with 15 bases spanning the gap. The CDR3 protein is CASSPVMLGQETQYF. Here the CDR3 DNA reads TGTGCCAGCAGTCCCGTGATGTTGGGGCAAGAGACCCAGTACTTC.

This clonotype has more than one count but fewer than ten. The rearrangement links TRBV20-1 to TRBJ1-2; no reliable D call. This CDR3 is 14 amino acids long. Deletions cut 6 bases from V and 0 bases from J, with 14 bases between. Germline V gene data show CDR1 as DFQATT and CDR2 as SNEGSKA (reference sequence). The CDR3 sequence: CSATPGVANYGYTF. CDR3 bases: TGCAGTGCAACACCCGGGGTAGCTAACTATGGCTACACCTTC.

This clonotype was detected only a few times. The V and J genes are TRBV2 and TRBJ1-1, with a tentative D call TRBD1 (5 bases). Germline-derived CDR1 and CDR2 are SNHLY and FYNNEI. CDR3 length: 13 amino acids. V was shortened by 7 bases and J by 0 bases, with 9 bases between the two germline ends. The DNA of the CDR3 is TGTGCCAGCATTGGGGCCATGAACACTGAAGCTTTCTTT. Protein sequence: CASIGAMNTEAFF.

This clonotype showed up many times. J is TRBJ2-1 and V is TRBV11-2, with a tentative D call TRBD1 (5 bases). This CDR3 contains 15 residues. Germline V gene lookup returns CDR1 SGHAT and CDR2 FQNNGV. Trimming cost V 8 bases and J 5 bases, with 19 bases left between them. The CDR3 DNA sequence: TGTGCCAGCGGCTCCCCAAGGGGCTCTAACAATGAGCAGTTCTTC. Translated, it gives CASGSPRGSNNEQFF.